This TCR beta chain was sequenced for a study of CD4 and CD8 cells across lung adenocarcinoma regions. Samples came from patients with localized non-small cell lung adenocarcinoma. Each CDR3 protein is one row after TCRdb ran MiXCR on the PCR reads. The table has about 19,000 distinct CDR3 sequences, 46% seen once. CDR1 is MNHEY, CDR2 SVGAGI, per germline. V was cut by 0 bases and J by 1 base, with 10 bases left in between. The CDR3 length is 15 residues. The chain combines TRBV6-5 with TRBJ2-7; D is unclear. Sequencing was done on a sample of CD4+ T cells from the margin of a lung tumor. The receptor comes from a male donor with lung adenocarcinoma. The CD4 and CD8 labels of this study may be unreliable. The CDR3 DNA follows: TGTGCCAGCAGTTACTCCTCCGACGGTTCCTACGAGCAGTACTTC. Amino acids: CASSYSSDGSYEQYF.